This T cell receptor (beta chain) was captured in a study of T cells after yellow fever vaccination. Whole-study results and caveats: Most clones from primary vaccination were detected again post-booster (just over 95% CD4, roughly 90% CD8).

This clonotype was counted many times. Its target is unknown. TCRdb called the 5' RACE reads again in MiXCR, with one record for every CDR3 protein. The sample lists roughly 150,000 distinct CDR3 sequences, about 8% occurring once. The junction had 2 bases not matched to a gene; V was cut back by 5 bases and J by 4 bases. Germline values: CDR1 ENHRY, CDR2 SYGVKD. There are 13 residues in the CDR3. The TCR comes from a man under 40 who received the YFV17D yellow fever vaccine. The chain uses TRBV10-3 and TRBJ2-3, with 8 positions matching TRBD1. The material sequenced was CD4+ T cells sorted from PBMCs, taken 5 days after the yellow fever booster vaccination. CDR3 protein: CAISPTGADTQYF. The CDR3, as DNA: TGTGCCATCAGTCCGACAGGGGCAGATACGCAGTATTTT.